These 13 T cell receptor beta chains share one sample of origin, sequenced in a study of blood T cell repertoires in COVID-19. Profiling relied on immunoSEQ multiplex PCR, and the TCRdb table lists in-frame clones only, not all of them. The profile covers 25,000 to 30,000 clones, with roughly 85% appearing a single time and about 17% taken by the ten largest. The sample comprised peripheral blood. These receptors originate from a human donor in a cohort sampled during active COVID-19.

This clone was counted a few times. The chain uses TRBV7-9 and TRBJ1-1; tentatively, D is TRBD1 (6 bases). The CDR3 has 15 residues. Looked up from germline, CDR1 is SEHNR and CDR2 is FQNEAQ (reference sequence). V lost 5 bases and J 1 base, leaving 14 bases between the germline ends. The CDR3 here is CASSARTVWNTEAFF. The CDR3 DNA sequence: TGTGCCAGCAGCGCCAGGACAGTTTGGAACACTGAAGCTTTCTTT. Combining the CDR3 with reference TRBV7-9 and TRBJ1-1 gives the whole variable domain DTGVSQNPRHKITKRGQNVTFRCDPISEHNRLYWYRQTLGQGPEFLTYFQNEAQLEKSRLLSDRFSAERPKGSFSTLEIQRTEQGDSAMYLCASSARTVWNTEAFFGQGTRLTVV.

V and J are TRBV20-1 and TRBJ2-3; a possible D gene is TRBD2 (6 bases). Germline V gives CDR1 DFQATT, CDR2 SNEGSKA (reference sequence). With 3 bases removed from V and 3 bases from J, the gap between germline ends came to 13 bases. The CDR3 contains 14 residues. CDR3 residues: CSASLGGRTDTQYF. The CDR3 DNA reads as TGCAGTGCTAGTTTGGGAGGCCGGACAGATACGCAGTATTTT.

This chain joins TRBV29-1 and TRBJ2-7; possibly TRBD1 for D (5 bases). The germline gives CDR1 SQVTM, CDR2 ANQGSEA. Trimming removed 2 bases from V and 1 base from J, with 12 bases in between. The CDR3 length is 14 residues. The CDR3 loop is CSVEFGSGSYEQYF. CDR3 nucleotide sequence: TGCAGCGTTGAATTCGGCTCAGGGTCCTACGAGCAGTACTTC.

This clone turned up a few times. The rearrangement joins TRBV7-3 to TRBJ2-3; 8 positions agree with TRBD2. The CDR3 loop spans 14 amino acids. V lost 4 bases and J lost 6; bases outside the gene matches: 6. Germline V lookup: CDR1 SGHTA, CDR2 FQGTGA. The CDR3 sequence is CASSSRTSSDTQYF. CDR3 nucleotides: TGTGCCAGCAGCTCTCGGACTAGCTCCGATACGCAGTATTTT.

The chain couples TRBV11-3 to TRBJ2-7, with D possibly matching TRBD1 (5 bases). Germline V CDR1 and CDR2: SGHNT, YENEEA. There are 13 residues in the CDR3. Between the trimmed V and J ends, which lost 8 bases and 2 bases, there was a span of 13 bases. As DNA, the CDR3 is TGTGCCAGCGGGCAGACAGCCCCCTACGAGCAGTACTTC. Translation gives CASGQTAPYEQYF.

The CDR3 here is CASHRGGENTGELFF. CDR3 nucleotide sequence: TGCGCCAGCCACAGGGGTGGGGAGAACACCGGGGAGCTGTTTTTT. V and J are TRBV5-1 and TRBJ2-2, with TRBD1 matching 7 bases. The CDR3 covers 15 residues. V shed 7 bases and J 1 base; nucleotides not matched to a gene: 7. The germline V gene has CDR1 SGHRS and CDR2 YFSETQ.

The chain employs TRBV12-2 and TRBJ2-1; TRBD2 reflects the table's D call only, with no check against the DNA. TRBV12-2 corresponds to a pseudogene. This CDR3 region has 16 residues. The CDR3 DNA sequence: TGTGCAAGTCGCCAAGACGCGGGCGCCCCTTACAATGAGCAGTTCTTC. Amino acids: CASRQDAGAPYNEQFF.

V gene TRBV19 combines with J gene TRBJ2-1, with TRBD2 matching over 11 bases. The CDR3 loop spans 16 amino acids. Germline V gene data show CDR1 as LNHDA and CDR2 as SQIVND (reference sequence). J was trimmed by 9 bases and V by 5 bases; bases with no gene match: 12. The CDR3 region is CASSSGLAVLYGEQFF. The CDR3 nucleotides are TGTGCCAGTAGTTCGGGACTAGCGGTTCTCTACGGTGAGCAGTTCTTC.

The rearrangement uses TRBV2 and TRBJ2-3; TRBD1 agrees at 11 bases. CDR1 SNHLY and CDR2 FYNNEI come from the germline V gene. The CDR3 runs 14 residues. V lost 5 bases to trimming and J lost 5 bases; unmatched junction nucleotides: 3. The CDR3 sequence: CASSRDRGGDTQYF. The CDR3 nucleotides are TGTGCCAGCAGTAGGGACAGGGGGGGAGATACGCAGTATTTT.

The chain links TRBV5-8 to TRBJ2-5; TRBD1 might be the D (6 bases). CDR3 length: 14 residues. Germline V lookup: CDR1 SGHTS, CDR2 YDEGEE. Trimming left V 4 bases short and J 7 bases short, with 17 bases between. The CDR3 DNA reads as TGTGCCAGCAGCCCGGTGGGGACATGGGGGACCCAGTACTTC. Protein sequence: CASSPVGTWGTQYF.

The sample holds one count of this clone. V usage is TRBV7-2 and J usage is TRBJ1-1, with unresolved D. The length of the CDR3 is 13 residues. V lost 3 bases, J lost 1 base, and 6 bases lay in between. Germline V CDR1 and CDR2: SGHTA, FQGNSA. Written as DNA, the CDR3 is TGTGCCAGCAGCTTTAGTGCGAACACTGAAGCTTTCTTT. Encoded protein: CASSFSANTEAFF.

The chain combines TRBV7-2 with TRBJ2-4; 9 positions match TRBD2. CDR1 and CDR2 from the germline V gene are SGHTA and FQGNSA. The CDR3 runs to 13 residues. V gave up 5 bases and J gave up 9 bases; unmatched junction bases: 5. CDR3 nucleotides: TGTGCCAGCAGCATTAGCGGGAGCGCCATTCAGTACTTC. It specifies CASSISGSAIQYF.

The chain uses TRBV4-2 and TRBJ2-1, with 11 nucleotides matching TRBD2. There are 18 residues in the CDR3. Germline values: CDR1 LGHNA, CDR2 YNFKEQ. V shed 0 bases and J 3 bases; nucleotides not matched to a gene: 7. The CDR3 DNA sequence: TGTGCCAGCAGCCAAGATCAGGGACTAGCGGCAAACTACAATGAGCAGTTCTTC. Protein sequence: CASSQDQGLAANYNEQFF.